This T cell receptor beta chain was documented in a study of tumor and adjacent non-tumor tissue in lung cancer. Overall study: Histology: under 15 adenocarcinoma, a couple of squamous cell carcinoma, 1 small cell lung cancer. Study results and limitations: TCR diversity was significantly greater in tumor than normal lung tissue.

With 6 bases removed from V and 7 bases from J, the gap between germline ends came to 9 bases. The CDR3 covers 12 residues. The template was RNA from unsorted bulk tissue. More than 3 cm separated this lung sample from the edge of the tumor. Newly diagnosed lung cancer patients had thoracic surgery in China, August–late 2014, without prior chemotherapy. The library came from three nested PCR rounds adapted from ARM-PCR protocols. TCRdb re-analysed the multiplex PCR reads in MiXCR, keeping a single row per CDR3 protein. The repertoire holds approximately 68,000 distinct CDR3 sequences, with approximately 73% as singletons. This clonotype turned up a few times. Its specificity is unknown.

The chain has TRBV12-3 or TRBV12-4 and TRBJ2-2; a weak D match, TRBD1 (6 bases). Specimen: distant non-tumor lung tissue. The origin of this receptor is a man in his sixties with non-small cell lung cancer. This CDR3 reads CASRQGGGELFF. The CDR3, as DNA: TGTGCCAGCAGACAGGGCGGCGGGGAGCTGTTTTTT.